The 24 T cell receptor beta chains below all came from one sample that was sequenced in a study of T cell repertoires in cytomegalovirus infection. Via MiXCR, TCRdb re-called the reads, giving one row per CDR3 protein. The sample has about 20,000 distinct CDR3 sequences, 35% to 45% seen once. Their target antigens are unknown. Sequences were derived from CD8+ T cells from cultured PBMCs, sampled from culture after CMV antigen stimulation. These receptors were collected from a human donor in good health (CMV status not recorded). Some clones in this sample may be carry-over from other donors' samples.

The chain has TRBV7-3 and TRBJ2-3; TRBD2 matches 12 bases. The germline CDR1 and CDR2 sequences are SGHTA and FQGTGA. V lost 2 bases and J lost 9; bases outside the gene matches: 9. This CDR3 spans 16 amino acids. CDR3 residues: CASSLGLAGGPKTQYF. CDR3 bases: TGTGCCAGCAGCTTAGGGCTAGCGGGGGGGCCGAAAACGCAGTATTTT.

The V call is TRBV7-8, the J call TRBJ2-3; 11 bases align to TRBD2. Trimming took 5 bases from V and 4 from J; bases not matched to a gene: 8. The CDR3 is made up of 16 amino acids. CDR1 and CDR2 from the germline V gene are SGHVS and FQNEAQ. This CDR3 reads CASSPLLAGEADTQYF. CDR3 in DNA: TGTGCCAGCAGCCCCCTACTAGCGGGGGAGGCAGATACGCAGTATTTT.

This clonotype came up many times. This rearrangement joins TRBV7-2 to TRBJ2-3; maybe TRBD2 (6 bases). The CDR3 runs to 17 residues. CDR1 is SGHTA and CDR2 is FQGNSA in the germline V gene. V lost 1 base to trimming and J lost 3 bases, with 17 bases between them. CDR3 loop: CASSLGPAGLSTDTQYF. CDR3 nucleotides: TGTGCCAGCAGCTTAGGTCCGGCGGGACTGTCAACAGATACGCAGTATTTT.

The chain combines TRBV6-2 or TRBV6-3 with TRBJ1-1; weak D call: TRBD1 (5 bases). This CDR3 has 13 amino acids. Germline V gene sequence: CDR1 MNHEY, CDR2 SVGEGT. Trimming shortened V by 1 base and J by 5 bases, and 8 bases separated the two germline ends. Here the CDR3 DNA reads TGTGCCAGCAGTTACTTTGGGGGGACTGAAGCTTTCTTT. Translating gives CASSYFGGTEAFF.

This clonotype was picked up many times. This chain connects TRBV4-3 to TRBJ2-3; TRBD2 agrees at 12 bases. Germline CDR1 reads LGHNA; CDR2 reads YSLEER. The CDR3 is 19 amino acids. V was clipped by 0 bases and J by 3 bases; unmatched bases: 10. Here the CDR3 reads CASSQDTTSGGVFTDTQYF. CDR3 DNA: TGCGCCAGCAGCCAAGATACGACTAGCGGGGGTGTTTTTACAGATACGCAGTATTTT.

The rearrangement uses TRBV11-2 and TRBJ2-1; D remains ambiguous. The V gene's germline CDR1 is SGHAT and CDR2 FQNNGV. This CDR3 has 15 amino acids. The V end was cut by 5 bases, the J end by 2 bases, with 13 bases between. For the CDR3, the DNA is TGTGCCAGCAGCGCCAGAGAAATTACCTACAATGAGCAGTTCTTC. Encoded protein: CASSAREITYNEQFF.

The CDR3 region is CASSTRGKYTEAFF. DNA for the CDR3: TGTGCCAGCAGTACCAGGGGGAAGTACACTGAAGCTTTCTTT. The chain employs TRBV6-2 or TRBV6-3 and TRBJ1-1; 7 bases map to TRBD1. This CDR3 is 14 amino acids long. CDR1 and CDR2 (germline): MNHEY, SVGEGT. Trimming removed 5 bases from V and 3 bases from J; junction bases left unmatched: 6.

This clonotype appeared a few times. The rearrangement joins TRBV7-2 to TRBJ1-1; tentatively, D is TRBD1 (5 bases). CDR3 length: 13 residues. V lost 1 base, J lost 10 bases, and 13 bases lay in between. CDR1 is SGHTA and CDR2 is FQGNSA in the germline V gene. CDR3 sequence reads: CASSLGGDRGAFF. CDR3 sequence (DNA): TGTGCCAGCAGCTTAGGTGGGGATAGGGGAGCTTTCTTT.

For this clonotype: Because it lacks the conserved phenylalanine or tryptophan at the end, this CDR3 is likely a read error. This chain's CDR3 is CASSSGGRPGQGDQETQYY. The DNA for the CDR3 is TGTGCCAGCAGTTCCGGGGGCCGCCCGGGACAGGGGGACCAAGAGACCCAGTACTAC. The chain combines TRBV12-3 or TRBV12-4 with TRBJ2-5; 11 bases are shared with TRBD1. V was pared by 4 bases and J by 0 bases, with 13 bases of the junction left unmatched. CDR3 length: 19 residues.

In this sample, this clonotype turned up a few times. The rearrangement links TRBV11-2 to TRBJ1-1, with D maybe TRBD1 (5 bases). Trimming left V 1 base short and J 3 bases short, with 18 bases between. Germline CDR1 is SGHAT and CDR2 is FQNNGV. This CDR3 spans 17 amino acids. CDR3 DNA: TGTGCCAGCAGCTTAGTAGGTGGCCGGACACCTTACACTGAAGCTTTCTTT. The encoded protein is CASSLVGGRTPYTEAFF.

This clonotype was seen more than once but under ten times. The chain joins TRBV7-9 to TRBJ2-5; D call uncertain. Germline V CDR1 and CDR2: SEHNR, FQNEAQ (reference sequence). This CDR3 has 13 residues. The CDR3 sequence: CVTLASGQETQYF. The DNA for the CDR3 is TGTGTAACTCTGGCTAGTGGCCAAGAGACCCAGTACTTC.

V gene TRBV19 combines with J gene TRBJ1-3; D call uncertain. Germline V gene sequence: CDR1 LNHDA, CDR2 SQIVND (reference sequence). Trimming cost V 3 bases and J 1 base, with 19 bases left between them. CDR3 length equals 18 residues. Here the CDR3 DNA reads TGTGCCAGTAGTATCCCGGCAGGTTCCGACCTTTCTGGAAACACCATATATTTT. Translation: CASSIPAGSDLSGNTIYF.

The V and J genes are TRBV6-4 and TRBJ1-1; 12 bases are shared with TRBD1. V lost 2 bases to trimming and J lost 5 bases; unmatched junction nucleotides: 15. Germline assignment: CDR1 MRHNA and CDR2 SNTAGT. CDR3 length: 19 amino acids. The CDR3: CASSDRRRDRGPICTEAFF. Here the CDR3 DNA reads TGTGCCAGCAGTGACCGGCGAAGGGACAGGGGGCCTATATGTACTGAAGCTTTCTTT.

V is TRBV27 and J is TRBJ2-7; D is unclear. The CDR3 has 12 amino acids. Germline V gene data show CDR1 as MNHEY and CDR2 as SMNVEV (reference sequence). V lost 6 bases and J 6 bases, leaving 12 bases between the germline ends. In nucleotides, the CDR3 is TGTGCCAGCAGCAGGAACGTTGGCGAGCAGTACTTC. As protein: CASSRNVGEQYF.

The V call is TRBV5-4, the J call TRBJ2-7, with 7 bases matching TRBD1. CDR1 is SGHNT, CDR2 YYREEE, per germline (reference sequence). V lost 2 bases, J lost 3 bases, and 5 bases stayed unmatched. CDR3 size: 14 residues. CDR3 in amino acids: CASSFGDSFYEQYF. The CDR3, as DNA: TGTGCCAGCAGCTTCGGGGACAGCTTCTACGAGCAGTACTTC.

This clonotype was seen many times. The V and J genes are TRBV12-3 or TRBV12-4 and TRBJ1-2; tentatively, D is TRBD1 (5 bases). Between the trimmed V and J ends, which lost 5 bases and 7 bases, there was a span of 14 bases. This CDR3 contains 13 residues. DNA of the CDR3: TGTGCCAGCAGTGAGATAGGGGAGGGTGGCTACACCTTC. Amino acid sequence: CASSEIGEGGYTF.

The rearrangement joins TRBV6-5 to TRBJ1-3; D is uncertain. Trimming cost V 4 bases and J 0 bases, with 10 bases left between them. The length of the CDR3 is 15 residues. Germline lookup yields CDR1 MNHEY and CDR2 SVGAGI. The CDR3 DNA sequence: TGTGCCAGCAGTTCCACCGCCCCCTCTGGAAACACCATATATTTT. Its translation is CASSSTAPSGNTIYF.

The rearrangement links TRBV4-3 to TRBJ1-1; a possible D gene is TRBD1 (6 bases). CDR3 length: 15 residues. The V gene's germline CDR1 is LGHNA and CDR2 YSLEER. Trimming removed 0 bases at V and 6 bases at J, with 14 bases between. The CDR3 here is CASSQDWEGGAEAFF. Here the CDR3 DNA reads TGCGCCAGCAGCCAAGATTGGGAGGGGGGCGCTGAAGCTTTCTTT.

CDR3 in DNA: TGTGCCAGCAGCTTAGGGGGGGGCCCTAATTCACCCCTCCACTTT. Its translation: CASSLGGGPNSPLHF. The chain is built from TRBV7-2 and TRBJ1-6, with D perhaps matching TRBD1 (6 bases). Germline CDR1 reads SGHTA; CDR2 reads FQGNSA. The CDR3 runs 15 residues. V was shortened by 1 base and J by 6 bases, with 10 bases between the two germline ends. Full variable domain (remainder filled in from reference TRBV7-2 and TRBJ1-6): GAGVSQSPSNKVTEKGKDVELRCDPISGHTALYWYRQSLGQGLEFLIYFQGNSAPDKSGLPSDRFSAERTGGSVSTLTIQRTQQEDSAVYLCASSLGGGPNSPLHFGNGTRLTVT.

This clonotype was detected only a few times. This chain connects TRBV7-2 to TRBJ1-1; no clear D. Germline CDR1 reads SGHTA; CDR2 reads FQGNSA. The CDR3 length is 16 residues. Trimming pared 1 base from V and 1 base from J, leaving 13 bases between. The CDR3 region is CASSLDGRRPNTEAFF. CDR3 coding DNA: TGTGCCAGCAGCTTAGACGGGCGACGGCCGAACACTGAAGCTTTCTTT.

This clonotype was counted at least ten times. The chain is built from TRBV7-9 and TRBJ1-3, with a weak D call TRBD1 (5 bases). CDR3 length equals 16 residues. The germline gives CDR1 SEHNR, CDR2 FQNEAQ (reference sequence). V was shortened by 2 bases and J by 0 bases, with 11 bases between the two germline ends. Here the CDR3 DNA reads TGTGCCAGCAGCTTAAAGGGACCCTACTCTGGAAACACCATATATTTT. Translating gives CASSLKGPYSGNTIYF.

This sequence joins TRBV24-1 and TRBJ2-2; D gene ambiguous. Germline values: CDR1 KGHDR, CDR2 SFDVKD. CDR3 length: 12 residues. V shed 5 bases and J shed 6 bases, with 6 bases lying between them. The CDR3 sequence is CATSAAAGELFF. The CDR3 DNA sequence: TGTGCCACCAGTGCCGCGGCCGGGGAGCTGTTTTTT.

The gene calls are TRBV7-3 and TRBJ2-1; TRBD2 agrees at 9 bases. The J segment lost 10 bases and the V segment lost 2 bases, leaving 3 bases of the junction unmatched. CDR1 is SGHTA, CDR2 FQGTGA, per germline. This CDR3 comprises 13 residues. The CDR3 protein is CASSLAGGREQFF. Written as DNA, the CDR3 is TGTGCCAGCAGCTTAGCGGGGGGGCGAGAGCAGTTCTTC.

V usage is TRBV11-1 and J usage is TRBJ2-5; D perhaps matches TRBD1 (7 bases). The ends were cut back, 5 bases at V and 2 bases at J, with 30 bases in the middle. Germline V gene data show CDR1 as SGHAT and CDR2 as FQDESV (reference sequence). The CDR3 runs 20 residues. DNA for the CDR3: TGTGCCAGCAGCCCGCGGGACAGTATATTCTCTGGGGGCTCTCAAGAGACCCAGTACTTC. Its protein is CASSPRDSIFSGGSQETQYF.